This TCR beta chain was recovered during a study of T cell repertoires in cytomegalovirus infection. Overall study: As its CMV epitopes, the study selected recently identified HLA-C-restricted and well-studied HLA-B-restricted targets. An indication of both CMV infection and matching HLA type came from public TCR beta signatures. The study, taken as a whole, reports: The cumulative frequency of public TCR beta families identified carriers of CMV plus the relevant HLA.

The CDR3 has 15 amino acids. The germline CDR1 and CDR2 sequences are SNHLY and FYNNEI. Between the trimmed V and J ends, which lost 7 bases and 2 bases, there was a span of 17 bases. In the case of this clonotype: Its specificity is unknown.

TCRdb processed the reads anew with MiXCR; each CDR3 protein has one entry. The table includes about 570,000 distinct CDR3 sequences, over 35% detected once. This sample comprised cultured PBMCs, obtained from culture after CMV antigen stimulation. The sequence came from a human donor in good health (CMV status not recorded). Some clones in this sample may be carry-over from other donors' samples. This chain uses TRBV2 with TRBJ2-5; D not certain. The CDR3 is CASKIRVVFQETQYF. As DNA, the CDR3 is TGTGCCAGCAAGATAAGAGTAGTCTTTCAAGAGACCCAGTACTTC.